Listed here are 8 T cell receptor beta chains from one sample, sequenced in a study of T cells in Graves' hyperthyroidism and ophthalmopathy. Researchers took RNA transcripts and amplified the TCR beta CDR3 regions from them. The TCR CDR3 was amplified in a first-round RT-PCR using the HTBI primer set. TCRdb itself ran the multiplex PCR reads through MiXCR, one entry per CDR3 protein. The repertoire holds nearly 600,000 distinct CDR3 sequences, with about 15% as singletons. Sequencing input: blood. All receptors derive from a woman aged 30 to 39 with Graves' hyperthyroidism that later progressed to Graves' ophthalmopathy.

CDR3 sequence reads: CASSYSGLAGASSYNEQFF. The CDR3 coding sequence is TGTGCCAGCAGTTACTCGGGACTAGCGGGAGCGAGCTCCTACAATGAGCAGTTCTTC. V gene TRBV6-2 or TRBV6-3 combines with J gene TRBJ2-1, with 14 bases matching TRBD2. V lost 0 bases, J lost 0 bases, and 4 bases stayed unmatched. CDR1 is MNHEY and CDR2 is SVGEGT in the germline V gene. The CDR3 totals 19 residues.

The chain employs TRBV5-4 and TRBJ2-7, with 8 bases aligning to TRBD2. The J call may not be correct, given that the DNA end is closer to TRBJ2-1. This CDR3 is 14 amino acids long. The V gene's germline CDR1 is SGHNT and CDR2 YYREEE (reference sequence). CDR3 sequence: CASSLIAGRYEQFF. DNA for the CDR3: TGTGCCAGCAGCTTGATAGCGGGACGTTACGAGCAGTTCTTC.

The chain has TRBV19 and TRBJ2-1; 12 nucleotides line up with TRBD2. V was pared by 3 bases and J by 4 bases, with 13 bases of the junction left unmatched. Germline V gene data show CDR1 as LNHDA and CDR2 as SQIVND (reference sequence). The CDR3 loop spans 19 amino acids. Written as DNA, the CDR3 is TGTGCCAGTAGTATGGCCCCTTCGGGGACTAGCGGGCCATACAATGAGCAGTTCTTC. Its translation is CASSMAPSGTSGPYNEQFF.

This clonotype came up many times. V gene TRBV6-1 combines with J gene TRBJ2-7; 7 bases match TRBD2. J was trimmed by 1 base and V by 7 bases; bases with no gene match: 4. The CDR3 contains 13 residues. Germline lookup yields CDR1 MNHNS and CDR2 SASEGT. DNA of the CDR3: TGTGCCAGCAAGGGCGGGAGTTCCTACGAGCAGTACTTC. This encodes CASKGGSSYEQYF.

Ten or more counts support this clonotype. CDR3 in DNA: TGTGCTAGTGGGCCTGTCCCGGGGGCCAACTTTGGCCCCTTAAAAGAGACCCAGTACTTC. Amino acid sequence: CASGPVPGANFGPLKETQYF. J is TRBJ2-5 and V is TRBV12-5; tentatively, D is TRBD1 or TRBD2 (6 bases each). The CDR3 has 20 amino acids. Germline loops: CDR1 LGHNT, CDR2 FRNRAP. Trimming removed 6 bases at V and 3 bases at J, with 32 bases between. Together with reference TRBV12-5 and TRBJ2-5, the CDR3 gives the full variable domain: DARVTQTPRHKVTEMGQEVTMRCQPILGHNTVFWYRQTMMQGLELLAYFRNRAPLDDSGMPKDRFSAEMPDATLATLKIQPSEPRDSAVYFCASGPVPGANFGPLKETQYFGPGTRLLVL.

This clonotype was recorded many times. V gene TRBV12-3 or TRBV12-4 combines with J gene TRBJ1-2; TRBD1 agrees at 8 bases. V was clipped by 5 bases and J by 8 bases; unmatched bases: 4. The CDR3 is 12 residues long. CDR3 in DNA: TGTGCCAGCAGTACGCGGACAGGGGGCTACACCTTC. Translating gives CASSTRTGGYTF.

This clonotype came up a few times. It may be a read error: a sequence one base away is much more abundant. The V gene is TRBV20-1, the J gene TRBJ1-2; possible D gene TRBD1, 6 bases. CDR3 length equals 17 residues. The germline V gene encodes CDR1 DFQATT and CDR2 SNEGSKA (reference sequence). In DNA form, the CDR3 reads TGCCGTCACAATCGAGAGGATGAGGGGGGAGCTAACTATGGCTACACCTTC. Its translation: CRHNREDEGGANYGYTF.

This sequence joins TRBV30 and TRBJ2-1; the match to TRBD2 covers 9 bases. Germline CDR1 and CDR2: GTSNPN and SVGIG (reference sequence). This CDR3 comprises 17 residues. J gave up 3 bases and V 3 bases, and 12 bases lay outside the gene matches. The CDR3 bases are TGTGCCTGGAGCCGATCCACCGGGACTAGCTTCTACAATGAGCAGTTCTTC. Its protein is CAWSRSTGTSFYNEQFF.